The clone carrying this T cell receptor (beta chain) was counted ten times or more. These data originate in a study of T cells in Graves' hyperthyroidism and ophthalmopathy. TCR beta CDR3 region amplification was performed from RNA transcripts. First-round RT-PCR targeting the TCR CDR3 was performed with the HTBI primer set. TCRdb independently ran MiXCR on the multiplex PCR reads; one entry per CDR3 protein. The data show approximately 330,000 distinct CDR3 sequences, with approximately 13% seen just once and 30% to 40% held by the top ten. V was trimmed by 3 bases and J by 0 bases, leaving 9 bases between them. Germline loops: CDR1 SNHLY, CDR2 FYNNEI. CDR3 size: 16 residues. Patients with ophthalmopathy all had a Clinical Activity Score of at least 3, a NOSPECS grade of at least 4 and duration under 3 months. Cells are PBMCs isolated from 10 ml of fresh blood.

This TCR derives from a woman between 40 and 55 years old with Graves' ophthalmopathy. The sequenced sample was blood. The chain couples TRBV2 to TRBJ2-6, with D unclear. Here the CDR3 DNA reads TGTGCCAGCAGTGATGGGCGGAACTCTGGGGCCAACGTCCTGACTTTC. This codes for CASSDGRNSGANVLTF.